This note documents a single T cell receptor beta chain sequence. CDR3 length: 15 residues. The data belong to a study of blood T cell repertoires in COVID-19. About the research overall: Sample material is recorded as cDNA or gDNA derived from T cells, B-cell-depleted T cells, or PBMCs.

Source study methods: The authors estimated nucleated cell counts from reference gene primer amplification. The assay was immunoSEQ multiplex PCR, and TCRdb's table has in-frame clones only and misses some. That table is the source of V, J and clone size, and D and trimming were worked out from the DNA. Seen here are approximately 66,000 clones, about nine tenths observed once, and the top ten hold about a fifth. This clonotype originated in a woman between 45 and 65 years old with active or convalescent COVID-19. The chain recombines TRBV21-1 with TRBJ1-5; the table's D call, TRBD1, was not checked against the DNA. TRBV21-1 is a pseudogene. Specimen: peripheral blood. This CDR3 reads CASSPSDRTNQPQHF. CDR3 DNA: TGTGCCAGCAGCCCCAGCGACAGAACCAATCAGCCCCAGCATTTT.